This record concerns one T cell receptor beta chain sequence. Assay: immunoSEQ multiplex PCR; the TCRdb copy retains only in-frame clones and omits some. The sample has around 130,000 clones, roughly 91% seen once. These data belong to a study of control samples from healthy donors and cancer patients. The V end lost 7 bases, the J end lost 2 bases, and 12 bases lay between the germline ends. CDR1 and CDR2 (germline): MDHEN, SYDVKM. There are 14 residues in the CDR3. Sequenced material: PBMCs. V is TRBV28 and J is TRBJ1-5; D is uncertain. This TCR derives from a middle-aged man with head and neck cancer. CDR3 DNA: TGTGCCAGCACCGGGGAGGGAGGCAATCAGCCCCAGCATTTT. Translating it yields CASTGEGGNQPQHF.